The 24 T cell receptor beta chains presented below share a single source sample, sequenced in a study of T cell responses to AZD1222 COVID-19 vaccine. Measured with immunoSEQ multiplex PCR; TCRdb has only the in-frame clones, and not every one. The sample includes 84,000 or so clones, 75% to 95% of them seen just once. Material: peripheral blood, obtained 28 days after the second AZD1222 dose. These receptors all stem from an adult who received the AZD1222 COVID-19 vaccine.

The J gene is TRBJ2-1, the V gene TRBV13; D may be TRBD2 (5 bases). The CDR3 consists of 12 residues. CDR1 is PRHDT and CDR2 is FYEKMQ in the germline V gene (reference sequence). V was shortened by 4 bases and J by 6 bases, with 7 bases between the two germline ends. The CDR3 nucleotides are TGTGCCAGCAGCTCGAGCGGCAATGAGCAGTTCTTC. Translation: CASSSSGNEQFF.

The V and J genes are TRBV7-9 and TRBJ2-6, with D unclear. Germline CDR1 SEHNR, CDR2 FQNEAQ (reference sequence). The CDR3 consists of 12 residues. V gave up 4 bases and J gave up 2 bases, with 0 bases separating them. The CDR3 region has the DNA TGTGCCAGCAGCTCTGGGGCCAACGTCCTGACTTTC. This encodes CASSSGANVLTF.

This rearrangement joins TRBV5-4 to TRBJ2-7; no clear D. Trimming took 0 bases from V and 0 from J, leaving 10 bases between them. The CDR3 length is 15 residues. Germline V gives CDR1 SGHNT, CDR2 YYREEE (reference sequence). The CDR3 loop is CASSLAGAGSYEQYF. In DNA form, the CDR3 reads TGTGCCAGCAGCTTGGCTGGCGCAGGCTCCTACGAGCAGTACTTC.

The chain employs TRBV6-5 and TRBJ1-2; D perhaps matches TRBD1 (5 bases). Germline-derived CDR1 and CDR2 are MNHEY and SVGAGI. CDR3 length equals 12 residues. The V and J ends lost 6 bases and 4 bases respectively, with 9 bases between them. In DNA, the CDR3 is TGTGCCAGCAGGGCAGGGCCCTATGGCTACACCTTC. It specifies CASRAGPYGYTF.

The V gene is TRBV7-9, the J gene TRBJ1-2; 12 bases line up with TRBD1. Germline CDR1 is SEHNR and CDR2 is FQNEAQ (reference sequence). The CDR3 consists of 16 residues. V shed 1 base and J 4 bases; nucleotides not matched to a gene: 4. CDR3 nucleotides: TGTGCCAGCAGCTTAGGCATGGGACAGGGGGCCTATGGCTACACCTTC. As protein: CASSLGMGQGAYGYTF.

The V gene is TRBV5-6, the J gene TRBJ2-7, with a possible D match to TRBD2 (5 bases). Germline V gene data show CDR1 as SGHDT and CDR2 as YYEEEE. The ends were cut back, 1 base at V and 2 bases at J, with 13 bases in the middle. The CDR3 runs to 15 residues. This CDR3 is CASSLPGLPPYEQYF. In DNA form, the CDR3 reads TGTGCCAGCAGCTTGCCCGGACTGCCTCCCTACGAGCAGTACTTC.

The chain employs TRBV3-1 (or the pseudogene TRBV3-2) and TRBJ1-4, with a tentative D call TRBD1 (5 bases). This CDR3 is 16 amino acids long. With 3 bases removed from V and 4 bases from J, the gap between germline ends came to 15 bases. CDR1 is LGHDT and CDR2 is YNNKEL in the germline V gene (reference sequence). CDR3 region: CASSQQRIGDNEKLFF. For the CDR3, the DNA is TGTGCCAGCAGCCAGCAAAGGATAGGGGATAATGAAAAACTGTTTTTT.

This clone has just one count. The chain uses TRBV30 and TRBJ2-5; D uncertain. The germline V gene encodes CDR1 GTSNPN and CDR2 SVGIG (reference sequence). This CDR3 spans 12 amino acids. With 7 bases removed from V and 5 bases from J, the gap between germline ends came to 14 bases. In nucleotides, the CDR3 is TGTGCCTCCTCGACGCAGGTCGAGACCCAGTACTTC. Encoded protein: CASSTQVETQYF.

The chain links TRBV7-7 to TRBJ1-3; 7 positions agree with TRBD1. V trimming: 5 bases; J trimming: 4 bases; junction bases outside the gene matches: 5. The CDR3 runs to 14 residues. CDR1 and CDR2 from the germline V gene are SSHAT and FNYEAQ (reference sequence). The CDR3 DNA reads as TGTGCCAGCAGCCCAGGGGGATGGGGAAACACCATATATTTT. This codes for CASSPGGWGNTIYF. Based on the CDR3 plus reference TRBV7-7 and TRBJ1-3, the full variable domain is GAGVSQSPRYKVTKRGQDVTLRCDPISSHATLYWYQQALGQGPEFLTYFNYEAQPDKSGLPSDRFSAERPEGSISTLTIQRTEQRDSAMYRCASSPGGWGNTIYFGEGSWLTVV.

The chain recombines TRBV7-6 with TRBJ1-1; a possible D gene is TRBD1 (5 bases). The V gene's germline CDR1 is SGHVS and CDR2 FNYEAQ. The germline V and J ends were trimmed by 1 base and 0 bases, with 9 bases remaining between them. The CDR3 sequence is 15 residues long. CDR3: CASSLGGIMNTEAFF. The CDR3 DNA sequence: TGTGCCAGCAGCTTAGGGGGGATAATGAACACTGAAGCTTTCTTT.

V usage is TRBV11-3 and J usage is TRBJ2-1; 14 positions agree with TRBD2. V lost 4 bases, J lost 8 bases, and 10 bases stayed unmatched. From germline, CDR1 is SGHNT and CDR2 YENEEA. The CDR3 totals 17 residues. CDR3 loop: CASSSSGTSGSYDEQFF. The CDR3 region has the DNA TGTGCCAGCAGCTCGTCCGGGACTAGCGGGAGTTACGATGAGCAGTTCTTC.

V is TRBV7-2 and J is TRBJ2-5; TRBD2 might be the D (6 bases). Germline CDR1 is SGHTA and CDR2 is FQGNSA. V lost 0 bases to trimming and J lost 7 bases, with 18 bases between them. This CDR3 has 16 residues. The CDR3 loop reads CASSLAGSGSVGTQYF. CDR3 DNA: TGTGCCAGCAGCTTAGCGGGGAGCGGGTCCGTAGGGACCCAGTACTTC.

The rearrangement links TRBV5-5 to TRBJ2-5, with D unclear. The CDR3 runs 14 residues. Trimming shortened V by 3 bases and J by 3 bases, and 12 bases separated the two germline ends. Germline loops: CDR1 SGHKS, CDR2 YYEKEE (reference sequence). The CDR3 here is CASSYRHLEETQYF. The CDR3 DNA reads TGTGCCAGCAGCTACCGACATCTAGAAGAGACCCAGTACTTC.

The V call is TRBV12-3 or TRBV12-4, the J call TRBJ1-3, with D hard to call. CDR3 length equals 12 residues. V gave up 0 bases and J gave up 5 bases, with 2 bases separating them. The CDR3 protein is CASSLARNTIYF. In DNA form, the CDR3 reads TGTGCCAGCAGTTTAGCCAGAAACACCATATATTTT.

This chain connects TRBV9 to TRBJ2-3; 10 bases fit TRBD2. Trimming at V came to 1 base and at J to 1 base, leaving 12 bases not matched to a gene. Germline V gene data show CDR1 as SGDLS and CDR2 as YYNGEE. This CDR3 has 19 amino acids. DNA of the CDR3: TGTGCCAGCAGCGTACGTGCTAGCGGGAGCCATGGAGGCACAGATACGCAGTATTTT. It specifies CASSVRASGSHGGTDTQYF.

V usage is TRBV7-3 and J usage is TRBJ2-5; D remains unclear. V lost 2 bases to trimming and J lost 9 bases, with 13 bases between them. The germline V gene has CDR1 SGHTA and CDR2 FQGTGA. This CDR3 comprises 13 residues. The CDR3 nucleotides read TGTGCCAGCAGCTTAGGAGCTGACATACCCCAGTACTTC. Amino acid sequence: CASSLGADIPQYF.

V is TRBV11-2 and J is TRBJ1-1, with TRBD1 as a possible D gene (5 bases). The CDR3 is made up of 14 amino acids. Trimming stripped 5 bases from V and 0 bases from J, with 10 bases between. Germline-derived CDR1 and CDR2 are SGHAT and FQNNGV. The CDR3 is CASSPTTVNTEAFF. The CDR3 bases are TGTGCCAGCAGCCCAACGACAGTGAACACTGAAGCTTTCTTT.

The J gene is TRBJ2-3, the V gene TRBV7-3; 12 bases fit TRBD2. J lost 6 bases, V lost 2 bases, and 3 bases had no gene match. Germline V gene lookup returns CDR1 SGHTA and CDR2 FQGTGA. This CDR3 has 15 residues. This chain's CDR3 is CASSLRGLAGDTQYF. CDR3 coding DNA: TGTGCCAGCAGCTTACGTGGACTAGCGGGGGATACGCAGTATTTT.

The chain employs TRBV7-2 and TRBJ2-1; TRBD1 matches 7 bases. From germline, CDR1 is SGHTA and CDR2 FQGNSA. CDR3 size: 13 residues. V gave up 4 bases and J gave up 6 bases; unmatched junction bases: 3. The CDR3 loop is CASSSTGVNEQFF. The DNA of the CDR3 is TGTGCCAGCAGCTCTACAGGGGTCAATGAGCAGTTCTTC.

This clone was counted a single time. This chain uses TRBV7-9 with TRBJ1-5, with a possible D match to TRBD1 (5 bases). The CDR3 extends over 13 amino acids. Germline loops: CDR1 SEHNR, CDR2 FQNEAQ (reference sequence). The V end was cut by 7 bases, the J end by 4 bases, with 11 bases between. DNA for the CDR3: TGTGCCAGCACAGGACACCCGAATCAGCCCCAGCATTTT. Translated: CASTGHPNQPQHF.

The chain has TRBV7-9 and TRBJ1-1, with D possibly TRBD1 on 6 matching bases. The CDR3 is 14 residues long. Per the germline V gene, CDR1 is SEHNR and CDR2 is FQNEAQ (reference sequence). V lost 4 bases and J 11 bases, leaving 20 bases between the germline ends. As DNA, the CDR3 is TGTGCCAGCAGCTCATACCGGGACATGTCTCAGGCTTTCTTT. It codes for CASSSYRDMSQAFF.

CDR3 in amino acids: CASGEDRIIGGREQYF. The CDR3 DNA is TGTGCTAGTGGAGAAGACAGAATAATAGGGGGAAGAGAGCAGTACTTC. V is TRBV12-5 and J is TRBJ2-7; TRBD1 is a possible D gene (6 bases). Germline lookup yields CDR1 LGHNT and CDR2 FRNRAP. The germline V and J ends were trimmed by 6 bases and 7 bases, with 25 bases remaining between them. The CDR3 has 16 residues.

This clone has a single count. This rearrangement joins TRBV7-8 to TRBJ1-2, with D uncertain. The V end was cut by 1 base, the J end by 8 bases, with 8 bases between. Looked up from germline, CDR1 is SGHVS and CDR2 is FQNEAQ. This CDR3 is 12 amino acids long. The CDR3 loop is CASSLVSEGYTF. Here the CDR3 DNA reads TGTGCCAGCAGCTTAGTCTCGGAAGGCTACACCTTC.

This chain connects TRBV11-3 to TRBJ2-5; no clear D. The CDR3 sequence is 11 residues long. Trimming removed 3 bases from V and 7 bases from J, with 6 bases in between. CDR1 SGHNT and CDR2 YENEEA come from the germline V gene. This CDR3 is CASSLQATQYF. The CDR3 nucleotides are TGTGCCAGCAGCTTGCAGGCGACCCAGTACTTC.